This T cell receptor (beta chain) was sequenced in a study of cytomegalovirus exposure and HLA in healthy donors. Study information: In a later analysis, it was reported that the 110 or so validation repertoires had been produced on the same platform as the 666 repertoires belonging to the first cohort. Study-wide findings and caveats: The authors enumerated around 150 TCR beta chains as linked to cytomegalovirus. Published work reported that the classifier diagnosed cytomegalovirus status with high specificity and sensitivity. In vitro experiments confirmed that three CMV-associated chains were specific for CMV antigens.

With 3 bases removed from V and 6 bases from J, the gap between germline ends came to 16 bases. Germline V gene data show CDR1 as SNHLY and CDR2 as FYNNEI. This CDR3 has 15 amino acids. As regards this clone: What it recognizes is unknown.

TCRdb's table, derived via immunoSEQ multiplex PCR, lists solely in-frame clones and lacks some. Here the sample spans under 85,000 clones, about 94% being singletons. The clonotype originates from a young woman in good health and CMV-seronegative. The sample taken for sequencing was PBMCs. The J gene is TRBJ2-3, the V gene TRBV2, with a weak D call TRBD2 (5 bases). CDR3 loop: CASSDLAPKVDTQYF. The CDR3 nucleotides are TGTGCCAGCAGTGATCTAGCCCCTAAGGTGGATACGCAGTATTTT.